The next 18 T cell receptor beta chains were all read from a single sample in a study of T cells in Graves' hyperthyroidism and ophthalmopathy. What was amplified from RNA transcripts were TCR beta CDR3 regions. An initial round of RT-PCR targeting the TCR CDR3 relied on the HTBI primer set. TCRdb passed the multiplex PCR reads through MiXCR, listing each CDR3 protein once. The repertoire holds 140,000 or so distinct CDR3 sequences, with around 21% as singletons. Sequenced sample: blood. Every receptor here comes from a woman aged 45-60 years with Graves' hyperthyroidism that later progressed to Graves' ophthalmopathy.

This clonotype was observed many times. The CDR3 spells CASTISVRGGRSYGYTF. The CDR3 DNA is TGTGCCAGCACGATTTCGGTCCGGGGAGGAAGGTCTTATGGCTACACCTTC. This chain uses TRBV28 with TRBJ1-2; no definite D call. The CDR3 consists of 17 residues. Germline loops: CDR1 MDHEN, CDR2 SYDVKM. Between the trimmed V and J ends, which lost 7 bases and 5 bases, there was a span of 26 bases.

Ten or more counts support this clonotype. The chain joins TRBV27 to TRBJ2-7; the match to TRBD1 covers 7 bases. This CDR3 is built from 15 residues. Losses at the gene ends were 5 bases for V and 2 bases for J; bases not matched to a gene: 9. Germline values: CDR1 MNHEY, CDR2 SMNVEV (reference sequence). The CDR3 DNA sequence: TGTGCCAGCAGTCTGAAGGGACAGCCCGCCTACGAGCAGTACTTC. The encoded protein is CASSLKGQPAYEQYF.

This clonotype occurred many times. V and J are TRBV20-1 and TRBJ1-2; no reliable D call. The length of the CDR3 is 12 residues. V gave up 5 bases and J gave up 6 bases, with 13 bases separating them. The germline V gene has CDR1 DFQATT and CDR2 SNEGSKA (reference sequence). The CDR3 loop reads CSAHHGWDGYTF. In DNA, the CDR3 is TGCAGTGCTCATCACGGGTGGGATGGCTACACCTTC.

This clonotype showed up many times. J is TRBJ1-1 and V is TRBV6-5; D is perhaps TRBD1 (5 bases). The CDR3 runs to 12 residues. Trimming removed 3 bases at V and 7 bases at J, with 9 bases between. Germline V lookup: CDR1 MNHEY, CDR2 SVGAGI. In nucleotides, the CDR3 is TGTGCCAGCAGTTATCGGGACGGTGAAGCTTTCTTT. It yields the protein CASSYRDGEAFF.

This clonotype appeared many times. The CDR3 loop reads CATSDPRQGNEQYF. Written as DNA, the CDR3 is TGTGCCACCAGTGATCCGAGGCAGGGGAACGAGCAGTACTTC. This rearrangement joins TRBV24-1 to TRBJ2-7, with a tentative D call TRBD1 (6 bases). With 3 bases removed from V and 5 bases from J, the gap between germline ends came to 13 bases. CDR3 length equals 14 residues. Germline lookup yields CDR1 KGHDR and CDR2 SFDVKD.

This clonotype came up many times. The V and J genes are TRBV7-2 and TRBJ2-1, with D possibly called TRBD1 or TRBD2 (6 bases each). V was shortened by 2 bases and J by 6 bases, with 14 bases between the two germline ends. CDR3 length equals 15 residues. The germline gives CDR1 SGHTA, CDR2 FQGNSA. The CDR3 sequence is CASSLSQGGSNEQFF. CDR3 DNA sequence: TGTGCCAGCAGCTTATCACAGGGAGGCTCCAATGAGCAGTTCTTC.

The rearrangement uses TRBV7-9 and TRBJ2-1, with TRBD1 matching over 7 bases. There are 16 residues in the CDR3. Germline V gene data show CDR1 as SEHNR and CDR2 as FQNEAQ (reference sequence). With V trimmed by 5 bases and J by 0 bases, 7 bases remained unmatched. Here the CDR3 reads CASSDSQGFSYNEQFF. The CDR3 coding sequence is TGTGCCAGCAGCGATTCACAGGGGTTCTCCTACAATGAGCAGTTCTTC.

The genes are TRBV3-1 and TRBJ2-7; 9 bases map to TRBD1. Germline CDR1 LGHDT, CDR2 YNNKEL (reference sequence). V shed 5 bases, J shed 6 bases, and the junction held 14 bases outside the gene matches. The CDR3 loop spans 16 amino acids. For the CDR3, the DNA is TGTGCCAGCAGCGTATCGACGGGGGACAGGGAGGCCGAGCAGTACTTC. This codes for CASSVSTGDREAEQYF.

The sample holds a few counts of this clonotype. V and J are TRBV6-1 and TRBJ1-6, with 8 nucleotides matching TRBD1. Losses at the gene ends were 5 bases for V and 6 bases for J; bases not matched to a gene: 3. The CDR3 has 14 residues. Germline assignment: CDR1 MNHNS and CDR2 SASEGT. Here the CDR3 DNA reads TGTGCCAGCAGTCGGACAGGGCCTAATTCACCCCTCCACTTT. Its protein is CASSRTGPNSPLHF.

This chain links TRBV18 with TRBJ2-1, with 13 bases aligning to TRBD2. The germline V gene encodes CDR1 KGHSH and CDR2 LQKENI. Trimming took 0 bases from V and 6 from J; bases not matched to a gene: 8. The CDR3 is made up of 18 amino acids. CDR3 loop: CASSPPLKLAGGPNEQFF. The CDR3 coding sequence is TGTGCCAGCTCACCACCGTTGAAACTAGCGGGAGGGCCCAATGAGCAGTTCTTC.

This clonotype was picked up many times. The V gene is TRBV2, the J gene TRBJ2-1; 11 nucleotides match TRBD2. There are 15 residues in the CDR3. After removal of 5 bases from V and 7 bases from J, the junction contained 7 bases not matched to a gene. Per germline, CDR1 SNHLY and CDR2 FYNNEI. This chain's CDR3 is CASSLLAGEGNEQFF. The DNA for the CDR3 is TGTGCCAGCAGTTTACTAGCGGGAGAGGGTAATGAGCAGTTCTTC. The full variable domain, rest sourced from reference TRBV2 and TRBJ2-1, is EPEVTQTPSHQVTQMGQEVILRCVPISNHLYFYWYRQILGQKVEFLVSFYNNEISEKSEIFDDQFSVERPDGSNFTLKIRSTKLEDSAMYFCASSLLAGEGNEQFFGPGTRLTVL.

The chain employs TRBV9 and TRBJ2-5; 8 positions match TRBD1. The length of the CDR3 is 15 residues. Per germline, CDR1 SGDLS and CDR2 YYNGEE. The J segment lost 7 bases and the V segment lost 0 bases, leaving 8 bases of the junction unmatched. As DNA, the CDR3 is TGTGCCAGCAGCGTAGGAAACAGGGGGTACGGGACCCAGTACTTC. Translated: CASSVGNRGYGTQYF.

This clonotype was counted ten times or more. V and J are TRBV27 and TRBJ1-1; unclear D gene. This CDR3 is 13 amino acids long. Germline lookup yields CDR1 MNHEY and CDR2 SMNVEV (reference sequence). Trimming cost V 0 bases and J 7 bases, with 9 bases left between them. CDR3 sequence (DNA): TGTGCCAGCAGTTTATCCTTCCGTGGTGAAGCTTTCTTT. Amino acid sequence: CASSLSFRGEAFF.

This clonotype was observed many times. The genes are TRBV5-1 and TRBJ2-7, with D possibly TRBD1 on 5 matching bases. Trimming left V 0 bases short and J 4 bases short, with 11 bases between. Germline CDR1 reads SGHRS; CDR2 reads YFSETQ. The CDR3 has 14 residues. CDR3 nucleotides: TGCGCCAGCAGCTTGGATGGCAGGGAATACGAGCAGTACTTC. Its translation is CASSLDGREYEQYF. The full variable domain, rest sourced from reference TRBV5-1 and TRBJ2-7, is KAGVTQTPRYLIKTRGQQVTLSCSPISGHRSVSWYQQTPGQGLQFLFEYFSETQRNKGNFPGRFSGRQFSNSRSEMNVSTLELGDSALYLCASSLDGREYEQYFGPGTRLTVT.

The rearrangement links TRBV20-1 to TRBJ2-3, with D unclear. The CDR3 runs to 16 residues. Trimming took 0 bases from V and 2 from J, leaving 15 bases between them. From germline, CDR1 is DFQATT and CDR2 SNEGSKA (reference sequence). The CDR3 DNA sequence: TGCAGTGCTAGAGAAGGCAGGATTAGTCTCACAGATACGCAGTATTTT. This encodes CSAREGRISLTDTQYF.

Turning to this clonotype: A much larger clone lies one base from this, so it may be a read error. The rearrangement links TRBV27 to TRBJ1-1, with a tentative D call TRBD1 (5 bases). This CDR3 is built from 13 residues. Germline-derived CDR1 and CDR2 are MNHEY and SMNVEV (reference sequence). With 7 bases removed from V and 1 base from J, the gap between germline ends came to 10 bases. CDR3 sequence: CASTQTGNTEAFF. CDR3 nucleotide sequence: TGTGCCAGCACACAAACAGGGAACACTGAAGCTTTCTTT.

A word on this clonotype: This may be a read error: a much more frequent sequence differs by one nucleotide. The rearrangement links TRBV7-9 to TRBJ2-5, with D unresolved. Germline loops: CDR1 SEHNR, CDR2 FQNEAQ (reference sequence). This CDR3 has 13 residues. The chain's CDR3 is CVSSPLVGETQYF. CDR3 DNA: TGTGTCAGCAGCCCCTTGGTTGGAGAGACCCAGTACTTC.

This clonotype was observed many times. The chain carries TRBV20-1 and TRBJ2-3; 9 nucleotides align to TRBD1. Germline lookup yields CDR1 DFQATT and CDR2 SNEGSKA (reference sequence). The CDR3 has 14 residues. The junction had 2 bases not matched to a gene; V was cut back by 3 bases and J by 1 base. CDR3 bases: TGCAGTGCTAGTTGGACAGGGGGCACAGATACGCAGTATTTT. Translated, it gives CSASWTGGTDTQYF.